The rows below give T cell receptor beta chains drawn from one sample of a study of CD8 T cells in Susac syndrome. MiXCR, run by TCRdb on the immunoSEQ multiplex PCR reads, gives a single entry per CDR3 protein. The sample lists 200,000 or so distinct CDR3 sequences; about 96% were seen once. Sequenced: CD4+ T cells from PBMCs. These receptor sequences come from a human donor with multiple sclerosis. CDR3s include the opening cysteine and the closing phenylalanine or tryptophan. D genes are given only for firm matches. A clone size is listed for some rows: how often the clone was seen (once, few, many), or a class if it is expanded.

>TRBV29-1|NA|17|TRBJ2-1|TRBD2
CSAPGLAGGRSYNEQFF
TGCAGCGCTCCGGGACTAGCGGGAGGTCGGTCCTACAATGAGCAGTTCTTC
>TRBV20-1|NA|15|TRBJ1-5|NA
CSARVGGASNQPQHF
TGCAGTGCTAGAGTGGGGGGAGCTAGCAATCAGCCCCAGCATTTT
>TRBV5-4|NA|16|TRBJ2-3|TRBD2
CASSPSLAGGTDTQYF
TGTGCCAGCAGCCCGTCACTAGCGGGGGGCACAGATACGCAGTATTTT
>TRBV24-1|NA|13|TRBJ2-7|NA
CATGDPTSYEQYF
TGTGCCACCGGGGATCCTACCTCCTACGAGCAGTACTTC
>TRBV9|NA|13|TRBJ2-6|NA
CASSAQGANVLTF
TGTGCCAGCAGCGCCCAGGGGGCCAACGTCCTGACTTTC
>TRBV5-1|once|15|TRBJ2-3|NA
CASSLTSTGSDTQYF
TGCGCCAGCAGCCTCACCAGCACGGGGTCTGATACGCAGTATTTT
>TRBV5-1|once|15|TRBJ2-1|NA
CASRPPGLVYNEQFF
TGCGCCAGCAGACCGCCGGGACTCGTCTACAATGAGCAGTTCTTC
>TRBV5-4|NA|12|TRBJ2-1|NA
CASSFDVGGQFF
TGTGCCAGCAGCTTTGACGTGGGAGGGCAGTTCTTC
>TRBV18|NA|15|TRBJ2-7|TRBD2
CASSPPGLAVHEQYF
TGTGCCAGCTCACCACCGGGACTAGCAGTCCACGAGCAGTACTTC
>TRBV12-3/TRBV12-4|NA|13|TRBJ2-3|NA
CASSSLRADTQYF
TGTGCCAGCAGTTCCCTCCGGGCAGATACGCAGTATTTT
>TRBV7-6|NA|15|TRBJ2-1|TRBD2
CASSRGLAGEYEQFF
TGTGCCAGCAGCCGGGGACTAGCGGGAGAATATGAGCAGTTCTTC
>TRBV9|once|16|TRBJ2-5|TRBD1
CASSVAAPGGAGTQYF
TGTGCCAGCAGCGTAGCTGCCCCAGGGGGCGCGGGGACCCAGTACTTC
>TRBV20-1|NA|11|TRBJ2-1|NA
CSAGDNNEQFF
TGCAGTGCTGGGGATAACAATGAGCAGTTCTTC
>TRBV29-1|NA|14|TRBJ1-1|NA
CSVVSLVENTEAFF
TGCAGCGTTGTTTCTTTGGTGGAGAACACTGAAGCTTTCTTT
>TRBV7-2|NA|14|TRBJ1-2|NA
CASSLTPEGYGYTF
TGTGCCAGCAGCTTGACACCGGAGGGCTATGGCTACACCTTC
>TRBV15|NA|14|TRBJ2-4|TRBD1
CATSARTGSNIQYF
TGTGCCACCAGCGCCCGGACAGGGTCGAACATTCAGTACTTC
>TRBV12-3/TRBV12-4|NA|17|TRBJ2-7|NA
CASRSPSSRGDGIEQYF
TGTGCCAGCCGCTCGCCTTCTTCCAGGGGCGACGGAATCGAGCAGTACTTC
>TRBV9|NA|14|TRBJ2-1|NA
CASSVDLRFNEQFF
TGTGCCAGCAGCGTAGACCTTCGGTTCAATGAGCAGTTCTTC
>TRBV5-1|NA|14|TRBJ2-7|NA
CASSLAAASYEQYF
TGCGCCAGCAGCTTGGCGGCAGCCTCCTACGAGCAGTACTTC
>TRBV19|NA|15|TRBJ2-1|TRBD2
CASSIGGRASGEQFF
TGTGCCAGTAGTATAGGGGGGAGGGCCTCGGGTGAGCAGTTCTTC
>TRBV19|NA|16|TRBJ2-3|TRBD1
CASNPRDRAWGDTQYF
TGTGCCAGTAACCCCCGGGACAGGGCTTGGGGAGATACGCAGTATTTT